The 29 T cell receptor beta chains below come from one sample, sequenced in a study of blood T cells in healthy people across ages. Alongside a J-beta primer mix, a sample-barcoded 5' primer served in a second PCR lasting roughly 6 to 12 cycles. Via MiXCR, TCRdb re-called the 5' RACE reads, giving one row per CDR3 protein. The data hold around 500,000 distinct CDR3 sequences, with around 50% observed a single time. The sample comprised blood. These receptors came from a man at least 80 years old in good health.

This clonotype was seen only a few times. This chain connects TRBV10-2 to TRBJ2-7; a possible D gene is TRBD1 (6 bases). Trimming shortened V by 7 bases and J by 6 bases, and 13 bases separated the two germline ends. CDR3 length: 12 amino acids. Germline V lookup: CDR1 WSHSY, CDR2 SAAADI. The CDR3, as DNA: TGCGCCAGCACCCAGACAGGACGCGAGCAGTACTTC. Its protein product is CASTQTGREQYF.

This clonotype was picked up one time. The rearrangement links TRBV5-1 to TRBJ1-1; D uncertain. The CDR3 contains 15 residues. CDR1 and CDR2 from the germline V gene are SGHRS and YFSETQ. The V end was cut by 0 bases, the J end by 0 bases, with 9 bases between. Written as DNA, the CDR3 is TGCGCCAGCAGCTTGGAAAGGGAGGTGAACACTGAAGCTTTCTTT. Its translation is CASSLEREVNTEAFF.

Only a few counts were recorded for this clonotype. J is TRBJ2-5 and V is TRBV11-2; tentative D call: TRBD2 (6 bases). CDR1 and CDR2 (germline): SGHAT, FQNNGV. V dropped 2 bases and J dropped 4 bases, with 11 bases sitting between them. The CDR3 extends over 14 amino acids. The CDR3 DNA reads as TGTGCCAGCAGCTTAATGGGGGGTCTAGAGACCCAGTACTTC. It specifies CASSLMGGLETQYF.

On this clonotype: This may come from a read error, since a much larger clone is one base off. The J gene is TRBJ2-1, the V gene TRBV6-6, with D unresolved. V lost 4 bases and J 3 bases, leaving 19 bases between the germline ends. The CDR3 sequence is 17 residues long. Germline CDR1 is MNHNY and CDR2 is SVGAGI (reference sequence). The CDR3 nucleotides read TGTGCCAGCAGTTTGACCCAGCGAGCCGTCTTCTACAATGAGCAGTTCTTC. It translates to CASSLTQRAVFYNEQFF.

The CDR3 spells CSVAGGRGAFF. The DNA of the CDR3 is TGCAGCGTTGCAGGGGGCAGAGGAGCTTTCTTT. The gene calls are TRBV29-1 and TRBJ1-1, with 8 bases aligning to TRBD1. The CDR3 is 11 amino acids. V lost 4 bases and J lost 10; bases outside the gene matches: 5. Per the germline V gene, CDR1 is SQVTM and CDR2 is ANQGSEA.

The chain employs TRBV2 and TRBJ2-1; 11 bases agree with TRBD2. Per germline, CDR1 SNHLY and CDR2 FYNNEI. The CDR3 runs 15 residues. V was pared by 8 bases and J by 5 bases, with 8 bases of the junction left unmatched. As DNA, the CDR3 is TGTGCCAGCCTTGTGACTAGCGGGGCACACAATGAGCAGTTCTTC. Translating gives CASLVTSGAHNEQFF.

In the case of this clonotype: A much larger clone lies one base from this, so it may be a read error. This chain uses TRBV6-2 or TRBV6-3 with TRBJ2-3; TRBD2 agrees at 8 bases. This CDR3 region has 19 residues. Germline V gene data show CDR1 as MNHEY and CDR2 as SVGEGT. The V segment lost 2 bases and the J segment 2 bases; nucleotides outside the gene matches: 15. CDR3 coding DNA: TGTGCCAGCAGTTACGTAACTAGCGGATGGGGGGTGGACACAGATACGCAGTATTTT. It codes for CASSYVTSGWGVDTDTQYF.

CDR3: CASSPGHEQETQYF. The CDR3 DNA sequence: TGTGCCAGCAGTCCCGGACACGAACAAGAGACCCAGTACTTC. This sequence joins TRBV28 and TRBJ2-5; the D gene is possibly TRBD1 (5 bases). The CDR3 length is 14 residues. The ends were cut back, 5 bases at V and 2 bases at J, with 12 bases in the middle. Germline-derived CDR1 and CDR2 are MDHEN and SYDVKM. Complete variable domain (other parts from reference TRBV28 and TRBJ2-5): DVKVTQSSRYLVKRTGEKVFLECVQDMDHENMFWYRQDPGLGLRLIYFSYDVKMKEKGDIPEGYSVSREKKERFSLILESASTNQTSMYLCASSPGHEQETQYFGPGTRLLVL.

V usage is TRBV29-1 and J usage is TRBJ2-1; a weak D match, TRBD2 (5 bases). Germline V gene sequence: CDR1 SQVTM, CDR2 ANQGSEA. V lost 7 bases to trimming and J lost 8 bases, with 15 bases between them. CDR3 size: 12 residues. In DNA, the CDR3 is TGCAGCGGCGGGCTCGGATTTGATGAGCAGTTCTTC. Translated: CSGGLGFDEQFF.

The gene calls are TRBV7-9 and TRBJ2-3; the D gene is possibly TRBD2 (6 bases). Trimming shortened V by 5 bases and J by 6 bases, and 18 bases separated the two germline ends. Germline V gene lookup returns CDR1 SEHNR and CDR2 FQNEAQ (reference sequence). This CDR3 has 15 residues. The CDR3 coding sequence is TGTGCCAGCAGCACGACTAGTGGGGCGGAGGATACGCAGTATTTT. Amino acid sequence: CASSTTSGAEDTQYF. The variable domain in full, with the rest retrieved from reference TRBV7-9 and TRBJ2-3, is DTGVSQNPRHKITKRGQNVTFRCDPISEHNRLYWYRQTLGQGPEFLTYFQNEAQLEKSRLLSDRFSAERPKGSFSTLEIQRTEQGDSAMYLCASSTTSGAEDTQYFGPGTRLTVL.

CDR3 sequence (DNA): TGTGCCTGGAGTCCAGACACTCTCATCTCCTACGAGCAGTACTTC. Translation: CAWSPDTLISYEQYF. This chain joins TRBV30 and TRBJ2-7, with D hard to call. Germline V gene sequence: CDR1 GTSNPN, CDR2 SVGIG (reference sequence). CDR3 size: 15 residues. Between the trimmed V and J ends, which lost 2 bases and 0 bases, there was a span of 14 bases.

This chain joins TRBV4-3 and TRBJ2-1; 13 bases match TRBD2. J gave up 6 bases and V 1 base, and 9 bases lay outside the gene matches. This CDR3 has 18 residues. Germline lookup yields CDR1 LGHNA and CDR2 YSLEER. The CDR3 reads CASSQALGLAGRGNEQFF. CDR3 sequence (DNA): TGCGCCAGCAGCCAAGCGCTGGGACTAGCGGGAAGGGGCAATGAGCAGTTCTTC.

This clonotype was observed many times. This chain joins TRBV6-5 and TRBJ2-1; a weak D match, TRBD2 (6 bases). Between the trimmed V and J ends, which lost 6 bases and 8 bases, there was a span of 17 bases. The germline V gene encodes CDR1 MNHEY and CDR2 SVGAGI. The CDR3 runs to 14 residues. CDR3 protein: CASRMAGPLDEQFF. For the CDR3, the DNA is TGTGCCAGCAGGATGGCGGGGCCGTTGGATGAGCAGTTCTTC.

This rearrangement joins TRBV4-3 to TRBJ2-7; no firm D call. Trimming pared 0 bases from V and 8 bases from J, leaving 20 bases between. The CDR3 has 16 residues. CDR1 is LGHNA, CDR2 YSLEER, per germline. The CDR3: CASSQDFGWEDGKQYF. The CDR3 coding sequence is TGCGCCAGCAGCCAAGATTTCGGCTGGGAAGATGGTAAGCAGTACTTC.

This clonotype appeared many times. The V gene is TRBV7-2, the J gene TRBJ2-3; TRBD1 might be the D (6 bases). The germline gives CDR1 SGHTA, CDR2 FQGNSA. The V gene lost 1 base and the J gene lost 3 bases, with 8 bases spanning the gap. This CDR3 has 14 amino acids. In DNA, the CDR3 is TGTGCCAGCAGCTTAGGTGGGACAACAGATACGCAGTATTTT. This sequence encodes CASSLGGTTDTQYF.

This clonotype was picked up many times. V and J are TRBV7-9 and TRBJ2-3, with 9 positions matching TRBD1. The germline V gene has CDR1 SEHNR and CDR2 FQNEAQ (reference sequence). J lost 6 bases, V lost 8 bases, and 12 bases had no gene match. The CDR3 has 15 amino acids. CDR3 sequence (DNA): TGTGCCAGCGGGGTCCCAACAGGGGGCGCGGATACGCAGTATTTT. It translates to CASGVPTGGADTQYF.

The chain carries TRBV6-2 or TRBV6-3 and TRBJ2-5; TRBD1 matches at 10 bases. Germline V gene lookup returns CDR1 MNHEY and CDR2 SVGEGT. This CDR3 contains 18 residues. The junction had 17 bases not matched to a gene; V was cut back by 8 bases and J by 2 bases. CDR3 loop: CASLPPLGQGRDQETQYF. The CDR3 bases are TGTGCCAGCCTACCCCCCCTGGGACAGGGGAGAGATCAAGAGACCCAGTACTTC.

The gene calls are TRBV10-3 and TRBJ2-1; the D gene could be TRBD1 or TRBD2 (5 bases each). The V gene lost 2 bases and the J gene lost 13 bases, with 18 bases spanning the gap. This CDR3 has 14 amino acids. Germline V gene sequence: CDR1 ENHRY, CDR2 SYGVKD. CDR3 in DNA: TGTGCCATCAGTGAGCCCGACAGTACTAGAGTTCAGTTCTTC. Translated: CAISEPDSTRVQFF.

This clonotype appeared a few times. The rearrangement joins TRBV6-5 to TRBJ2-7; no reliable D call. The CDR3 totals 15 residues. The V end lost 5 bases, the J end lost 0 bases, and 14 bases lay between the germline ends. Germline values: CDR1 MNHEY, CDR2 SVGAGI. The CDR3 here is CASSRGRQSSYEQYF. The CDR3 nucleotides are TGTGCCAGCAGTCGTGGACGCCAGAGCTCCTACGAGCAGTACTTC.

The genes are TRBV6-5 and TRBJ2-7; D unresolved. This CDR3 spans 14 amino acids. V shed 0 bases and J shed 0 bases, with 6 bases lying between them. From germline, CDR1 is MNHEY and CDR2 SVGAGI. Here the CDR3 reads CASSYSADSYEQYF. For the CDR3, the DNA is TGTGCCAGCAGTTACTCGGCAGACTCCTACGAGCAGTACTTC.

V and J are TRBV24-1 and TRBJ2-1; D remains unclear. Trimming took off 1 base at V and 4 bases at J, with 4 bases between the two ends. Germline V gene lookup returns CDR1 KGHDR and CDR2 SFDVKD. This CDR3 has 13 amino acids. CDR3 coding DNA: TGTGCCACCAGTGATTTTCAGTACAATGAGCAGTTCTTC. The encoded protein is CATSDFQYNEQFF.

This clonotype has more than one count but fewer than ten. The rearrangement joins TRBV5-1 to TRBJ2-3, with TRBD1 as a possible D gene (6 bases). The germline V and J ends were trimmed by 1 base and 0 bases, with 12 bases remaining between them. The CDR3 has 16 amino acids. The germline V gene has CDR1 SGHRS and CDR2 YFSETQ. The chain's CDR3 is CASSLSGATSTDTQYF. CDR3 sequence (DNA): TGCGCCAGCAGCTTGTCAGGGGCAACTAGCACAGATACGCAGTATTTT.

This clonotype was counted many times. This chain uses TRBV6-6 with TRBJ2-7; 14 bases agree with TRBD2. The trim removed 6 bases at V and 4 bases at J, leaving 5 bases unmatched. The CDR3 loop spans 15 amino acids. Germline loops: CDR1 MNHNY, CDR2 SVGAGI (reference sequence). The CDR3 region is CASREGTSGSYEQYF. The CDR3 DNA sequence: TGTGCCAGCAGGGAGGGGACTAGCGGGAGTTACGAGCAGTACTTC.

The chain has TRBV30 and TRBJ1-4, with D possibly matching TRBD1 (6 bases). CDR1 and CDR2 from the germline V gene are GTSNPN and SVGIG (reference sequence). Trimming stripped 8 bases from V and 7 bases from J, with 17 bases between. This CDR3 has 13 residues. CDR3 sequence (DNA): TGTGCCGGGGGAGGACAGTCAGCTGAAAAACTGTTTTTT. As protein: CAGGGQSAEKLFF.

The rearrangement joins TRBV6-6 to TRBJ2-5; tentatively, D is TRBD2 (6 bases). The end of the DNA aligns better with TRBJ2-7, so the J call may be wrong. Germline V gene sequence: CDR1 MNHNY, CDR2 SVGAGI (reference sequence). CDR3 length: 14 amino acids. CDR3 protein: CASILAPGLSEQYF. The CDR3 DNA reads as TGTGCCAGCATCCTAGCCCCGGGACTTAGCGAGCAGTACTTC.

The V gene is TRBV27, the J gene TRBJ1-6, with TRBD1 identical over 7 bases. The CDR3 has 15 amino acids. The trim removed 5 bases at V and 4 bases at J, leaving 5 bases unmatched. CDR1 is MNHEY and CDR2 is SMNVEV in the germline V gene (reference sequence). CDR3 sequence: CASSPYRGYNSPLHF. The CDR3 DNA reads TGTGCCAGCAGTCCGTACAGGGGATATAATTCACCCCTCCACTTT.

This clonotype was found a few times. V gene TRBV6-2 or TRBV6-3 combines with J gene TRBJ2-1; TRBD1 might be the D (6 bases). Germline V gene lookup returns CDR1 MNHEY and CDR2 SVGEGT. The CDR3 length is 15 residues. V was clipped by 4 bases and J by 0 bases, with 10 bases between them. The CDR3 DNA is TGTGCCAGCAGTTCCTACAGGGCCTCCTACAATGAGCAGTTCTTC. This encodes CASSSYRASYNEQFF.

This clonotype was found once. The rearrangement uses TRBV3-1 and TRBJ2-5; maybe TRBD1 (7 bases). CDR3 size: 14 residues. CDR1 is LGHDT and CDR2 is YNNKEL in the germline V gene (reference sequence). Trimming left V 5 bases short and J 4 bases short, with 14 bases between. This CDR3 reads CASSYRGGGETQYF. CDR3 DNA: TGTGCCAGCAGCTACAGGGGAGGTGGAGAGACCCAGTACTTC.

This clonotype was seen repeatedly, ten times or more. The CDR3 spells CASSRDRVITQPQHF. In DNA form, the CDR3 reads TGTGCCAGCAGTCGGGACAGGGTCATCACCCAGCCCCAGCATTTT. The chain joins TRBV28 to TRBJ1-5; 9 bases map to TRBD1. This CDR3 has 15 amino acids. Germline V gene lookup returns CDR1 MDHEN and CDR2 SYDVKM. V lost 5 bases and J lost 7; bases outside the gene matches: 9.